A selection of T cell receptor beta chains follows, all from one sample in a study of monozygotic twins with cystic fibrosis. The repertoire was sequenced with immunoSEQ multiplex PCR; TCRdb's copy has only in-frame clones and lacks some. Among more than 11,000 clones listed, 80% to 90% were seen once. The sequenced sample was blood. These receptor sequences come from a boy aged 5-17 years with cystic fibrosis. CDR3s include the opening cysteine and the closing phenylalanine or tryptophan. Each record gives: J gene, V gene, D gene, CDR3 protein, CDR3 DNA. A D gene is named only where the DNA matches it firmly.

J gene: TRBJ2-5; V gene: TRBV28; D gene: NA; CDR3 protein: CASSFLIHQETQYF; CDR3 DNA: TGTGCCAGCAGTTTCCTAATTCACCAAGAGACCCAGTACTTC
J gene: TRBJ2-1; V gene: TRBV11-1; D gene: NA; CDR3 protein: CASSRNIYNEQFF; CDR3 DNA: TGTGCCAGCAGCCGAAATATTTACAATGAGCAGTTCTTC
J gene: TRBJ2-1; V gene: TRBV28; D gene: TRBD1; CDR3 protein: CASSETTGATYNEQFF; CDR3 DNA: TGTGCCAGCAGTGAGACGACAGGGGCCACCTACAATGAGCAGTTCTTC
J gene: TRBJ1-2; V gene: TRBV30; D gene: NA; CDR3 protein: CAWSVKGAKGYTF; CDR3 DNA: TGTGCCTGGAGTGTAAAGGGAGCAAAGGGCTACACCTTC
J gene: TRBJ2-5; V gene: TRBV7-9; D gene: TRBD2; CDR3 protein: CASSGGPSGVQETQYF; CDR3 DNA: TGTGCCAGCAGCGGGGGGCCTAGCGGGGTACAAGAGACCCAGTACTTC
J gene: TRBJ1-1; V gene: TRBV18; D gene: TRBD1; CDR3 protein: CASSTGQGNTEAFF; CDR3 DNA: TGTGCCAGCTCTACGGGACAGGGAAACACTGAAGCTTTCTTT
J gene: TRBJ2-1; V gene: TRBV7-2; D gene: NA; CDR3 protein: CASSRDESGEQFF; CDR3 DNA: TGTGCCAGCAGCCGAGACGAGTCGGGTGAGCAGTTCTTC
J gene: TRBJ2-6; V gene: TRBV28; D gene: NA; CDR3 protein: CASSSGHSGANVLTF; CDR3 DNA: TGTGCCAGCAGCTCCGGGCACTCTGGGGCCAACGTCCTGACTTTC
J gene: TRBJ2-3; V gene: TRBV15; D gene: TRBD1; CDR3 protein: CATSRDRSTTGTDTQYF; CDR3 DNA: TGTGCCACCAGCAGGGACAGGAGCACGACGGGGACAGATACGCAGTATTTT
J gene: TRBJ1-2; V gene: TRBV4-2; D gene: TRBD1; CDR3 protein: CASSQGRGPNYGYTF; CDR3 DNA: TGTGCCAGCAGCCAAGGCAGGGGGCCTAACTATGGCTACACCTTC